The 23 T cell receptor beta chains below all came from one sample that was sequenced in a study of beta chain features in type 1 diabetes. Study-wide findings and caveats: The study found moderately but significantly shorter TCRB CDR3s in all four CD4+ subsets of Type 1 diabetes patients.

Which antigens these TCRs recognize remains unknown. Of the isolated RNA, all was reverse transcribed, and so the sequenced material was expressed TCRB transcripts. Sequenced by immunoSEQ multiplex PCR; TCRdb stores in-frame clones only, minus some. The sample carries around 710,000 clones, over 10% recorded once. The sample was naive CD4+ T cells from blood. These TCRs come from a man aged 25-45 years with type 1 diabetes.

CDR3 bases: TGTGCCAGCAGCTGGGACAGTGGACATAATTCACCCCTCCACTTT. It translates to CASSWDSGHNSPLHF. This chain joins TRBV7-2 and TRBJ1-6; 7 nucleotides line up with TRBD1. This CDR3 contains 15 residues. Per the germline V gene, CDR1 is SGHTA and CDR2 is FQGNSA. Germline trimming cut 4 bases from V and 5 bases from J; bases unmatched to any gene: 5.

This rearrangement joins TRBV9 to TRBJ1-1; a weak D match, TRBD1 (5 bases). V was shortened by 4 bases and J by 1 base, with 8 bases between the two germline ends. Germline V gene lookup returns CDR1 SGDLS and CDR2 YYNGEE. The CDR3 contains 13 residues. CDR3 residues: CASSQGQNTEAFF. Written as DNA, the CDR3 is TGTGCCAGCAGCCAGGGCCAGAACACTGAAGCTTTCTTT.

This clone was seen only a few times. The rearrangement joins TRBV20-1 to TRBJ1-2; 7 bases line up with TRBD1. Germline-derived CDR1 and CDR2 are DFQATT and SNEGSKA (reference sequence). This CDR3 region has 11 residues. With 1 base clipped from V and 14 bases from J, the junction kept 7 bases outside the gene matches. This chain's CDR3 is CSARGAGTDTF. The CDR3 bases are TGCAGTGCTAGAGGCGCCGGGACAGATACCTTC.

This clone was seen only a few times. The rearrangement uses TRBV7-9 and TRBJ1-1, with D uncertain. The CDR3 runs 14 residues. V shed 4 bases and J shed 7 bases, with 16 bases lying between them. The V gene's germline CDR1 is SEHNR and CDR2 FQNEAQ (reference sequence). CDR3 in amino acids: CASSWLQQMDEAFF. CDR3 DNA: TGTGCCAGCAGCTGGCTTCAACAAATGGATGAAGCTTTCTTT.

The CDR3 region has the DNA TGTGCCAGCAGCAAGACAGGGGGAAGGGGAAACACCATATATTTT. Its translation is CASSKTGGRGNTIYF. The chain links TRBV7-9 to TRBJ1-3; TRBD1 aligns across 9 bases. This CDR3 is 15 amino acids long. Germline CDR1 and CDR2: SEHNR and FQNEAQ (reference sequence). The junction had 6 bases not matched to a gene; V was cut back by 5 bases and J by 4 bases.

In its sample, this clone was seen a few times. The J gene is TRBJ1-1, the V gene TRBV5-6; no clear D. This CDR3 is 16 amino acids long. Deletions cut 2 bases from V and 0 bases from J, with 14 bases between. Germline CDR1 reads SGHDT; CDR2 reads YYEEEE. This chain's CDR3 is CASSFGVAGLNTEAFF. The CDR3 nucleotides are TGTGCCAGCAGCTTTGGAGTCGCAGGATTGAACACTGAAGCTTTCTTT. Based on the CDR3 plus reference TRBV5-6 and TRBJ1-1, the full variable domain is DAGVTQSPTHLIKTRGQQVTLRCSPKSGHDTVSWYQQALGQGPQFIFQYYEEEERQRGNFPDRFSGHQFPNYSSELNVNALLLGDSALYLCASSFGVAGLNTEAFFGQGTRLTVV.

In DNA form, the CDR3 reads TGCAGCGTCCTGACAGCTTTTCCGAACACTGAAGCTTTCTTT. This gives the protein CSVLTAFPNTEAFF. J is TRBJ1-1 and V is TRBV29-1, with a weak D call TRBD1 (5 bases). In germline, CDR1 is SQVTM, CDR2 ANQGSEA. There are 14 residues in the CDR3. Trimming took off 6 bases at V and 1 base at J, with 15 bases between the two ends.

This clone was picked up a small number of times. J is TRBJ2-5 and V is TRBV6-6; D might be TRBD1 (6 bases). Trimming removed 4 bases at V and 1 base at J, with 10 bases between. The CDR3 spans 14 residues. Germline V CDR1 and CDR2: MNHNY, SVGAGI (reference sequence). DNA of the CDR3: TGTGCCAGCAGTTCTAGGGGGAGCCAAGAGACCCAGTACTTC. Its translation is CASSSRGSQETQYF.

This clone was counted a few times. The chain joins TRBV7-9 to TRBJ2-6; TRBD1 agrees at 8 bases. CDR3 length equals 18 residues. CDR1 and CDR2 (germline): SEHNR, FQNEAQ (reference sequence). V shed 6 bases and J 0 bases; nucleotides not matched to a gene: 10. CDR3 amino acids: CASSSYGTGTSGANVLTF. CDR3 nucleotides: TGTGCCAGCAGTTCCTACGGGACAGGAACCTCTGGGGCCAACGTCCTGACTTTC.

The chain recombines TRBV18 with TRBJ2-1; D may be TRBD2 (6 bases). The germline CDR1 and CDR2 sequences are KGHSH and LQKENI. The CDR3 has 16 residues. The V and J ends lost 0 bases and 6 bases respectively, with 15 bases between them. The DNA for the CDR3 is TGTGCCAGCTCACCACCGGGACTCACCGCTTTCAATGAGCAGTTCTTC. It specifies CASSPPGLTAFNEQFF. The full variable domain, its missing parts supplied by reference TRBV18 and TRBJ2-1, is NAGVMQNPRHLVRRRGQEARLRCSPMKGHSHVYWYRQLPEEGLKFMVYLQKENIIDESGMPKERFSAEFPKEGPSILRIQQVVRGDSAAYFCASSPPGLTAFNEQFFGPGTRLTVL.

This clone was counted between two and nine times. The same CDR3 can be traced to other DNA sequences in this sample. The chain is built from TRBV18 and TRBJ2-3; no firm D call. CDR3 length equals 12 residues. Trimming shortened V by 2 bases and J by 4 bases, and 4 bases separated the two germline ends. Germline lookup yields CDR1 KGHSH and CDR2 LQKENI. The CDR3 DNA is TGTGCCAGCTCACCAGACCCAGATACGCAGTATTTT. Protein sequence: CASSPDPDTQYF.

The genes are TRBV10-3 and TRBJ2-6, with D possibly called TRBD1 or TRBD2 (5 bases each). V was cut by 6 bases and J by 0 bases, with 9 bases left in between. The germline V gene encodes CDR1 ENHRY and CDR2 SYGVKD. The CDR3 sequence is 15 residues long. The CDR3 protein is CAIRGPHSGANVLTF. CDR3 sequence (DNA): TGTGCCATCAGGGGACCGCACTCTGGGGCCAACGTCCTGACTTTC.

The chain links TRBV11-2 to TRBJ2-3; TRBD2 agrees at 7 bases. V was clipped by 1 base and J by 3 bases; unmatched bases: 7. Germline assignment: CDR1 SGHAT and CDR2 FQNNGV. The length of the CDR3 is 16 residues. The CDR3 DNA reads TGTGCCAGCAGCTTAGCCCCGGGGAGGGGAACAGATACGCAGTATTTT. Its protein is CASSLAPGRGTDTQYF.

This clone showed up just a few times. The gene calls are TRBV9 and TRBJ2-7; D might be TRBD1 (6 bases). The CDR3 length is 14 residues. V lost 2 bases and J 2 bases, leaving 11 bases between the germline ends. The germline V gene has CDR1 SGDLS and CDR2 YYNGEE. In DNA form, the CDR3 reads TGTGCCAGCAGCGTGAACAGGGTAGCCTACGAGCAGTACTTC. Residues: CASSVNRVAYEQYF.

V and J are TRBV4-2 and TRBJ2-7, with D possibly TRBD2 on 5 matching bases. The V end lost 0 bases, the J end lost 3 bases, and 9 bases lay between the germline ends. The germline CDR1 and CDR2 sequences are LGHNA and YNFKEQ. The CDR3 loop spans 14 amino acids. The CDR3 sequence is CASSQDLEGYEQYF. CDR3 sequence (DNA): TGTGCCAGCAGCCAAGATCTTGAGGGCTACGAGCAGTACTTC.

The chain joins TRBV19 to TRBJ2-1; D gene uncertain. The CDR3 length is 14 residues. CDR1 LNHDA and CDR2 SQIVND come from the germline V gene (reference sequence). V was pared by 3 bases and J by 3 bases, with 9 bases between. The chain's CDR3 is CASSIKPDYNEQFF. The DNA for the CDR3 is TGTGCCAGTAGTATTAAGCCAGACTACAATGAGCAGTTCTTC.

In its sample, this clone was seen a few times. The chain has TRBV9 and TRBJ1-2; no firm D call. Deletions cut 2 bases from V and 8 bases from J, with 19 bases between. The CDR3 covers 15 residues. Germline CDR1 is SGDLS and CDR2 is YYNGEE. DNA for the CDR3: TGTGCCAGCAGCGTCGAGGTGTCGGACCCTAGGGGCTACACCTTC. Translating gives CASSVEVSDPRGYTF.

The chain employs TRBV10-3 and TRBJ2-3; no clear D. V gave up 8 bases and J gave up 3 bases, with 9 bases separating them. CDR3 length equals 12 residues. Germline CDR1 reads ENHRY; CDR2 reads SYGVKD. CDR3 DNA sequence: TGTGCCATCGGCACAGAGACAGATACGCAGTATTTT. This gives the protein CAIGTETDTQYF.

This clone was seen only a few times. V usage is TRBV4-1 and J usage is TRBJ2-5; perhaps D is TRBD1 or TRBD2 (5 bases each). V lost 2 bases and J lost 9, with 19 bases in between. Germline V CDR1 and CDR2: MGHRA, YSYEKL. CDR3 length: 15 amino acids. CDR3: CASSQSGTAMRPQYF. The DNA for the CDR3 is TGCGCCAGCAGCCAATCCGGGACCGCTATGCGGCCCCAGTACTTC.

This clone was found a few times. V gene TRBV27 combines with J gene TRBJ2-5, with TRBD1 matching over 9 bases. V shed 5 bases and J 11 bases; nucleotides not matched to a gene: 9. The CDR3 spans 13 residues. The germline V gene has CDR1 MNHEY and CDR2 SMNVEV (reference sequence). The CDR3 DNA reads TGTGCCAGCAGTGGAGGGACAGGGCGAAAACAGTACTTC. Protein: CASSGGTGRKQYF.

J is TRBJ2-1 and V is TRBV7-2, with 10 bases lining up with TRBD1. This CDR3 is built from 15 residues. V shed 5 bases and J 6 bases; nucleotides not matched to a gene: 7. Germline CDR1 reads SGHTA; CDR2 reads FQGNSA. Written as DNA, the CDR3 is TGTGCCAGCAGCCCTCGGGACAGGGGAGGCAATGAGCAGTTCTTC. Amino acids: CASSPRDRGGNEQFF.

V gene TRBV11-3 combines with J gene TRBJ2-2; D perhaps matches TRBD1 (6 bases). Trimming took 8 bases from V and 4 from J, leaving 11 bases between them. Germline V lookup: CDR1 SGHNT, CDR2 YENEEA. The CDR3 totals 13 residues. As DNA, the CDR3 is TGTGCCAGCGGCCGGGACATCACCGGGGAGCTGTTTTTT. This translates into CASGRDITGELFF.

The chain combines TRBV5-1 with TRBJ2-6; 9 positions match TRBD1. Germline assignment: CDR1 SGHRS and CDR2 YFSETQ. The CDR3 length is 18 residues. The junction had 8 bases not matched to a gene; V was cut back by 4 bases and J by 0 bases. CDR3 nucleotide sequence: TGCGCCAGCAGCCAACGGACAGGGGCGCCCTCTGGGGCCAACGTCCTGACTTTC. Protein product: CASSQRTGAPSGANVLTF.